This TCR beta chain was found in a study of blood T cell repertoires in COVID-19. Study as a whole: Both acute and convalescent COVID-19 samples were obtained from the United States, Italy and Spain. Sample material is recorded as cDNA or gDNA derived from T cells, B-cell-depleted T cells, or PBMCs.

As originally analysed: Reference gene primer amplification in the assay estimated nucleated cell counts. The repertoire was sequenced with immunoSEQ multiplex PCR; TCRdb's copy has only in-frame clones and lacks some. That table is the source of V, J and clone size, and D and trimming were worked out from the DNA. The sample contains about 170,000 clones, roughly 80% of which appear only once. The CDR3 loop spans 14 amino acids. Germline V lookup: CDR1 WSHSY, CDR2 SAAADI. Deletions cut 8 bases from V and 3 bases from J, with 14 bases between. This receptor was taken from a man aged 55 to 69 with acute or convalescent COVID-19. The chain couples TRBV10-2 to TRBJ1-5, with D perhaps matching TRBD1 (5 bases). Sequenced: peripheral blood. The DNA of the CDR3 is TGCGCCAGCTCGGGACTTGGAGACAATCAGCCCCAGCATTTT. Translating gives CASSGLGDNQPQHF.